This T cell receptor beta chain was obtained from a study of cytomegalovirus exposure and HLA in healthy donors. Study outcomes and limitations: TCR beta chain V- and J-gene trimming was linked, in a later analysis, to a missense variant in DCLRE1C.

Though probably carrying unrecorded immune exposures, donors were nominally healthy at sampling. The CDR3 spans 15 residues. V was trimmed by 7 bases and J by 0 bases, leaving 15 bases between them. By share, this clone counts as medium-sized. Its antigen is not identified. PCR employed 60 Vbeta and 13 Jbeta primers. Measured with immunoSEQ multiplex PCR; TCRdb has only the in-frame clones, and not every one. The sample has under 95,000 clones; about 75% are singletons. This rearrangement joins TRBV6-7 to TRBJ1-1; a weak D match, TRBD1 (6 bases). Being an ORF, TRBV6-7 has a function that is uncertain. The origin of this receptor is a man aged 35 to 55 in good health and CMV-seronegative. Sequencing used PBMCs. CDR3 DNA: TGTGCCAGCATGGACAGAAAAAGGGTGAACACTGAAGCTTTCTTT. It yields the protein CASMDRKRVNTEAFF.